This T cell receptor (beta chain) stems from a study of Ad26.COV2.S vaccination and SARS-CoV-2 variants. V shed 4 bases and J shed 3 bases, with 7 bases lying between them. The CDR3 totals 11 residues. Germline V gene sequence: CDR1 DFQATT, CDR2 SNEGSKA (reference sequence). The sample's treatment: 19 received Ad26.COV2.S at low or high dose, single or two shots; roughly five received placebo; per-sample allocation not given. All samples were drawn on day 63, counting from the first vaccine or placebo injection. Libraries were prepared by immunoSEQ multiplex PCR; TCRdb keeps only in-frame clonotypes and omits some of them. Of roughly 700,000 clones in the sample, 80% to 90% are singletons; the top ten hold roughly 1.5%.

The clonotype was recovered from a person aged 18-65 years who received the Ad26.COV2.S COVID-19 vaccine or a placebo. The V call is TRBV20-1, the J call TRBJ2-7; possibly TRBD2 for D (6 bases). The sequenced sample was peripheral blood, obtained in a trial of Ad26.COV2.S vaccine versus placebo. The DNA of the CDR3 is TGCAGTGCTAACGGGGGCTACGAGCAGTACTTC. Residues: CSANGGYEQYF.